This TCR beta chain emerged from a study of CXCR3-negative and CXCR3-positive naive CD8 T cells. The study made its TRB cDNA libraries by 5' RACE, adding UMI labels. TCRdb re-called the 5' RACE reads; one entry per CDR3 protein, DNA not given. The sample table includes over 50,000 distinct CDR3 sequences. About this clonotype itself: Its antigen is not known.

The study's findings and limits: In CXCR3-positive naive cells, the TRB CDR3s were more hydrophobic than in CXCR3-negative naive cells.

CDR3 size: 15 residues. Per the germline V gene, CDR1 is MNHEY and CDR2 is SVGEGT. Sequenced sample: naive CXCR3+ CD8+ T cells from blood. Subset defined: CD45RO-CCR7+CD27+CD95- naive CD8+ T cells expressing CXCR3 (TNR3+). The TCR was taken from a human donor in good health. Some clones in this sample may be carry-over from other donors' samples. V is TRBV6-2 or TRBV6-3 and J is TRBJ2-7; TCRdb designates TRBD1, a call that cannot be tested without DNA. The chain's CDR3 is CASTLPGQGVYEQYF.